Shown below are 17 T cell receptor beta chains from a single sample sequenced in a study of cytomegalovirus exposure and HLA in healthy donors. Amplification used 60 Vbeta primers and 13 Jbeta primers. Libraries were prepared by immunoSEQ multiplex PCR; TCRdb keeps only in-frame clonotypes and omits some of them. The repertoire consists of more than 150,000 clones, with 80% to 90% occurring once and the leading ten covering around a tenth. Material: PBMCs. These receptors all come from a man aged 18 to 30 in good health and CMV-seropositive.

This clone was recorded only once. The chain links TRBV4-1 to TRBJ2-4; TRBD1 matches at 9 bases. The CDR3 totals 18 residues. From germline, CDR1 is MGHRA and CDR2 YSYEKL. V was clipped by 1 base and J by 1 base; unmatched bases: 8. The DNA for the CDR3 is TGCGCCAGCAGCCAAGGTCACGCCGGGACAGGGGCCAAAAACATTCAGTACTTC. It codes for CASSQGHAGTGAKNIQYF.

The chain uses TRBV5-1 and TRBJ2-3; TRBD1 matches 8 bases. This CDR3 region has 17 residues. Germline V gives CDR1 SGHRS, CDR2 YFSETQ. V dropped 3 bases and J dropped 0; count of bases not matched to a gene: 9. Written as DNA, the CDR3 is TGCGCCAGCAGCTCATCTCAGGGGGCGCGCAGCACAGATACGCAGTATTTT. It translates to CASSSSQGARSTDTQYF.

The V gene is TRBV5-1, the J gene TRBJ1-5; D gene uncertain. CDR3 length equals 12 residues. V was shortened by 0 bases and J by 7 bases, with 5 bases between the two germline ends. Germline-derived CDR1 and CDR2 are SGHRS and YFSETQ. The CDR3 spells CASSLAGQPQHF. CDR3 sequence (DNA): TGCGCCAGCAGCTTGGCAGGCCAGCCCCAGCATTTT.

The genes are TRBV27 and TRBJ2-7, with D maybe TRBD2 (6 bases). Germline loops: CDR1 MNHEY, CDR2 SMNVEV (reference sequence). V dropped 2 bases and J dropped 3 bases, with 11 bases sitting between them. The CDR3 has 14 amino acids. CDR3 region: CASSLRRDGYEQYF. The CDR3 coding sequence is TGTGCCAGCAGTTTAAGGAGGGACGGCTACGAGCAGTACTTC.

The CDR3 protein is CASREYLSGGPYEQYF. For the CDR3, the DNA is TGTGCCAGCAGAGAATACCTTAGCGGGGGGCCCTACGAGCAGTACTTC. V and J are TRBV6-1 and TRBJ2-7; 10 nucleotides align to TRBD2. CDR3 length: 16 residues. The trim removed 6 bases at V and 2 bases at J, leaving 10 bases unmatched. Germline V lookup: CDR1 MNHNS, CDR2 SASEGT.

V usage is TRBV27 and J usage is TRBJ1-2, with TRBD1 matching over 7 bases. Germline V lookup: CDR1 MNHEY, CDR2 SMNVEV (reference sequence). The CDR3 consists of 12 residues. The V segment lost 6 bases and the J segment 8 bases; nucleotides outside the gene matches: 6. CDR3 region: CASRTGPEGYTF. The CDR3 DNA reads as TGTGCCAGCAGGACAGGGCCGGAGGGCTACACCTTC.

This chain joins TRBV6-6 and TRBJ1-1, with unresolved D. V was clipped by 6 bases and J by 2 bases, with 13 bases between them. The CDR3 totals 14 residues. CDR1 and CDR2 (germline): MNHNY, SVGAGI (reference sequence). For the CDR3, the DNA is TGTGCCAGCAGCCGTGGGCAGACAAACACTGAAGCTTTCTTT. Translation gives CASSRGQTNTEAFF.

The table lists this clone with a few counts. The rearrangement joins TRBV4-3 to TRBJ1-1; 7 bases are shared with TRBD1. The ends lost 4 bases at V and 5 bases at J; junction bases unmatched: 7. Germline-derived CDR1 and CDR2 are LGHNA and YSLEER. The length of the CDR3 is 14 residues. The CDR3 coding sequence is TGCGCCAGCAGCCCGGACAGGTTCGCTACTGAAGCTTTCTTT. Protein product: CASSPDRFATEAFF.

The J gene is TRBJ2-2, the V gene TRBV2; possibly TRBD2 for D (5 bases). This CDR3 has 12 amino acids. Germline values: CDR1 SNHLY, CDR2 FYNNEI. The V and J ends lost 6 bases and 8 bases respectively, with 10 bases between them. The DNA for the CDR3 is TGTGCCAGCAGATATACGGGGGGGGAGCTGTTTTTT. This encodes CASRYTGGELFF.

In DNA form, the CDR3 reads TGTGCCAGCAGCTTAGTCGGGAATCAGCCCCAGCATTTT. Protein product: CASSLVGNQPQHF. V gene TRBV13 combines with J gene TRBJ1-5; D remains ambiguous. Trimming removed 1 base from V and 4 bases from J, with 5 bases in between. Germline V gene data show CDR1 as PRHDT and CDR2 as FYEKMQ (reference sequence). CDR3 length equals 13 residues.

The chain is built from TRBV19 and TRBJ2-6, with TRBD1 identical over 8 bases. Germline V lookup: CDR1 LNHDA, CDR2 SQIVND (reference sequence). This CDR3 is 17 amino acids long. After removal of 5 bases from V and 2 bases from J, the junction contained 8 bases not matched to a gene. The chain's CDR3 is CASSPDRGWTGANVLTF. CDR3 bases: TGTGCCAGTAGTCCTGACAGGGGTTGGACTGGGGCCAACGTCCTGACTTTC.

This chain uses TRBV9 with TRBJ2-1, with 7 bases identical to TRBD2. Germline lookup yields CDR1 SGDLS and CDR2 YYNGEE. J gave up 6 bases and V 1 base, and 1 base lay outside the gene matches. CDR3 length: 13 amino acids. The CDR3 sequence is CASSVPGGNEQFF. The DNA for the CDR3 is TGTGCCAGCAGCGTACCGGGGGGCAATGAGCAGTTCTTC.

Here the CDR3 reads CASSEDRGYSYGYTF. The CDR3 DNA follows: TGTGCCAGCAGCGAGGACAGGGGTTACTCCTATGGCTACACCTTC. The J gene is TRBJ1-2, the V gene TRBV7-8; 9 nucleotides align to TRBD1. Per germline, CDR1 SGHVS and CDR2 FQNEAQ. The CDR3 sequence is 15 residues long. Trimming cost V 5 bases and J 4 bases; bases outside gene matches: 8. The complete variable domain, with remaining parts taken from reference TRBV7-8 and TRBJ1-2, reads GAGVSQSPRYKVAKRGQDVALRCDPISGHVSLFWYQQALGQGPEFLTYFQNEAQLDKSGLPSDRFFAERPEGSVSTLKIQRTQQEDSAVYLCASSEDRGYSYGYTFGSGTRLTVV.

The chain employs TRBV7-2 and TRBJ1-2; no clear D. The CDR3 totals 14 residues. The germline V and J ends were trimmed by 1 base and 0 bases, with 6 bases remaining between them. CDR1 SGHTA and CDR2 FQGNSA come from the germline V gene. CDR3 amino acids: CASSLGPANYGYTF. The CDR3 nucleotides read TGTGCCAGCAGCTTAGGCCCGGCTAACTATGGCTACACCTTC.

This clone was recorded only once. The CDR3 region is CASSDSRTANTEAFF. In DNA, the CDR3 is TGTGCCAGCAGTGACTCACGGACAGCCAACACTGAAGCTTTCTTT. The rearrangement uses TRBV6-4 and TRBJ1-1, with D possibly TRBD1 on 6 matching bases. The CDR3 length is 15 residues. Trimming left V 0 bases short and J 2 bases short, with 10 bases between. Germline CDR1 is MRHNA and CDR2 is SNTAGT.

This chain connects TRBV5-6 to TRBJ1-6; TRBD1 aligns across 7 bases. V dropped 4 bases and J dropped 4; count of bases not matched to a gene: 5. Germline CDR1 reads SGHDT; CDR2 reads YYEEEE. The CDR3 runs 15 residues. Here the CDR3 reads CASSVPGQYNSPLHF. The CDR3 nucleotides are TGTGCCAGCAGCGTGCCGGGACAGTATAATTCACCCCTCCACTTT. The whole variable domain, filled in from reference TRBV5-6 and TRBJ1-6, reads DAGVTQSPTHLIKTRGQQVTLRCSPKSGHDTVSWYQQALGQGPQFIFQYYEEEERQRGNFPDRFSGHQFPNYSSELNVNALLLGDSALYLCASSVPGQYNSPLHFGNGTRLTVT.

This clone has just a few counts. This rearrangement joins TRBV27 to TRBJ1-2; D not resolved. The V and J ends lost 3 bases and 8 bases respectively, with 13 bases between them. The length of the CDR3 is 13 residues. Germline values: CDR1 MNHEY, CDR2 SMNVEV (reference sequence). The CDR3 region is CASSLGRFGGYTF. CDR3 nucleotide sequence: TGTGCCAGCAGTTTGGGCAGGTTCGGCGGCTACACCTTC.